Sequencing of this T cell receptor beta chain was carried out in a study of cytomegalovirus exposure and HLA in healthy donors. This CDR3 is built from 15 residues. V lost 3 bases to trimming and J lost 0 bases; unmatched junction nucleotides: 2. In germline, CDR1 is LGHNT, CDR2 FRNRAP. PCR used 60 Vbeta primers and 13 Jbeta primers. Method: immunoSEQ multiplex PCR; TCRdb's copy keeps in-frame clones and lacks some. The sample holds tens of thousands of clones, around three fifths seen once. The rearrangement joins TRBV12-5 to TRBJ2-3, with 8 bases fitting TRBD2. The sequenced sample consisted of PBMCs. The TCR sequence derives from a man younger than 40 in good health and CMV-seronegative. CDR3 DNA sequence: TGTGCTAGTGGTTTCGTAGCGGGAAGCACAGATACGCAGTATTTT. Translating it yields CASGFVAGSTDTQYF.